This T cell receptor (beta chain) came from a study of cytomegalovirus exposure and HLA in healthy donors. The germline gives CDR1 MGHDK, CDR2 SYGVNS. Trimming at V came to 6 bases and at J to 12 bases, leaving 12 bases not matched to a gene. The CDR3 consists of 13 residues. PCR involved 60 Vbeta and 13 Jbeta primers. TCRdb's table, derived via immunoSEQ multiplex PCR, lists solely in-frame clones and lacks some. The table has roughly 180,000 clones, just over 75% seen once. Study-wide results and caveats: Productive rates of about 90% or about 30% were seen for most TCR beta V segments in an earlier analysis.

Concerning this clone itself: Its antigen is undetermined.

Sequenced sample: PBMCs. V usage is TRBV25-1 and J usage is TRBJ2-7, with TRBD1 matching over 9 bases. This TCR was recovered from a young woman in good health and CMV-seropositive. For the CDR3, the DNA is TGTGCCAGCAGCGAAACATACAGGGGGCGTCCGTACTTC. It specifies CASSETYRGRPYF.